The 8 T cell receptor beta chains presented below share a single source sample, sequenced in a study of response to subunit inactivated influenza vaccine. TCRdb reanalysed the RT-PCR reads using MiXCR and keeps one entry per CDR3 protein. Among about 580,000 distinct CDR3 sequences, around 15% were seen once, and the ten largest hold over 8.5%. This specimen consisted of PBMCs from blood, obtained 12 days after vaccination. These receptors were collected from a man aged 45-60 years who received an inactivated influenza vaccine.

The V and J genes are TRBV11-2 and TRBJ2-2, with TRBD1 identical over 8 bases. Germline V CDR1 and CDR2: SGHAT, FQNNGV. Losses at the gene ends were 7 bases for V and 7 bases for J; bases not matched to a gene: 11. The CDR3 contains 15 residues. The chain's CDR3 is CASTRTGSRNGELFF. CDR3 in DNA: TGTGCCAGCACCCGGACAGGGTCTCGGAACGGGGAGCTGTTTTTT.

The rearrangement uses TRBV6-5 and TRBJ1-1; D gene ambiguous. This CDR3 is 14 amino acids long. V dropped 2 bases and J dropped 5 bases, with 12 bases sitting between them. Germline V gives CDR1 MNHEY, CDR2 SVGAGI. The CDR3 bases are TGTGCCAGCAGTTACGTGGGCCCCAGGACTGAAGCTTTCTTT. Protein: CASSYVGPRTEAFF.

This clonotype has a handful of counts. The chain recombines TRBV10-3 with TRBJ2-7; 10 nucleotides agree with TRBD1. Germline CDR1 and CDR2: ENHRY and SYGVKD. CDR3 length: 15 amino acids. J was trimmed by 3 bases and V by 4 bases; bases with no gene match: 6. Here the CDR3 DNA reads TGTGCCATCAGTGGGCGAGGGACAGGGGTCTACGAGCAGTACTTC. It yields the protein CAISGRGTGVYEQYF.

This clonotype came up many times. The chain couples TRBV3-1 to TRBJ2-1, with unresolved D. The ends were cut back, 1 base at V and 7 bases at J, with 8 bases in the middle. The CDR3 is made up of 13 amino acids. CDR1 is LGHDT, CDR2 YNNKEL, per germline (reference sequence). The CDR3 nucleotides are TGTGCCAGCAGCCAAGCTGGGGTTAATGAGCAGTTCTTC. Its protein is CASSQAGVNEQFF.

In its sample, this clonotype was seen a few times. CDR3 amino acids: CASSLVSNYGYTF. CDR3 in DNA: TGTGCCAGCAGCTTAGTATCGAACTATGGCTACACCTTC. The chain combines TRBV7-2 with TRBJ1-2, with no clear D. The CDR3 covers 13 residues. With 1 base removed from V and 2 bases from J, the gap between germline ends came to 5 bases. Germline CDR1 SGHTA, CDR2 FQGNSA.

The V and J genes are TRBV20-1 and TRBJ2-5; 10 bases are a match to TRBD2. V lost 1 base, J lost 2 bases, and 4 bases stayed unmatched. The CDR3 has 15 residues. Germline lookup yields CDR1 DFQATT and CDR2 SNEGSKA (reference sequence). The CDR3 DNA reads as TGCAGTGCTAGAGTCGGTAGCGGGGGGCAAGAGACCCAGTACTTC. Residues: CSARVGSGGQETQYF.

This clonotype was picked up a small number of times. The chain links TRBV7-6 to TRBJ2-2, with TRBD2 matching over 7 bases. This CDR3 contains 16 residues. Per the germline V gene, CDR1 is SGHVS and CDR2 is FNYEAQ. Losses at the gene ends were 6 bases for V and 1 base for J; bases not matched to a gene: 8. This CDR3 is CASRPLGGENTGELFF. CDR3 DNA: TGTGCCAGCAGACCCCTGGGGGGGGAGAACACCGGGGAGCTGTTTTTT.

The CDR3 is CASFLGAFTEAFF. CDR3 DNA: TGTGCCAGCTTCCTTGGGGCCTTCACTGAAGCTTTCTTT. The rearrangement uses TRBV6-2 or TRBV6-3 and TRBJ1-1, with D maybe TRBD1 (5 bases). The V gene lost 8 bases and the J gene lost 4 bases, with 14 bases spanning the gap. The CDR3 has 13 residues. Germline V lookup: CDR1 MNHEY, CDR2 SVGEGT.